These T cell receptor beta chains were read from a single sample in a study of blood T cell repertoires in COVID-19. Profiling relied on immunoSEQ multiplex PCR, and the TCRdb table lists in-frame clones only, not all of them. The sample has 140,000 to 150,000 clones, 85% seen once. Source material: peripheral blood. All receptors derive from a woman aged 40 to 50 with active or convalescent COVID-19. Each CDR3 is given with its conserved first and last residue. D genes are given only for firm matches. Clone size appears in some rows only: once, few, many, or a class for an expanded clone.

J: TRBJ2-1; size: .; D: .; V: TRBV27; CDR3: CASSVSSSYNEQFF; DNA: TGTGCCAGCAGCGTTTCGAGCTCCTACAATGAGCAGTTCTTC
J: TRBJ1-2; size: .; D: .; V: TRBV12-3/TRBV12-4; CDR3: CASNSYPDYGYTF; DNA: TGTGCCAGCAACTCGTATCCCGACTATGGCTACACCTTC
J: TRBJ2-6; size: .; D: TRBD1; V: TRBV5-1; CDR3: CASRAGGADGANVLTF; DNA: TGCGCCAGCCGGGCAGGGGGCGCGGATGGGGCCAACGTCCTGACTTTC
J: TRBJ2-1; size: once; D: .; V: TRBV27; CDR3: CASSSPPGFYNEQFF; DNA: TGTGCCAGCAGCAGCCCCCCGGGGTTCTACAATGAGCAGTTCTTC
J: TRBJ2-1; size: .; D: TRBD1; V: TRBV30; CDR3: CAWTTGQVPYNEQFF; DNA: TGTGCCTGGACAACAGGACAGGTTCCCTACAATGAGCAGTTCTTC
J: TRBJ2-3; size: .; D: TRBD1; V: TRBV7-9; CDR3: CASSRRTGTDTQYF; DNA: TGTGCCAGCAGCCGACGGACAGGTACAGATACGCAGTATTTT
J: TRBJ1-5; size: .; D: TRBD1; V: TRBV2; CDR3: CASSPTGQSNQPQHF; DNA: TGTGCCAGCAGCCCAACGGGACAGAGCAATCAGCCCCAGCATTTT
J: TRBJ1-5; size: .; D: TRBD1; V: TRBV28; CDR3: CASSVGTGGISNQPQHF; DNA: TGTGCCAGCAGTGTCGGGACAGGGGGAATTAGCAATCAGCCCCAGCATTTT
J: TRBJ2-7; size: once; D: TRBD1; V: TRBV27; CDR3: CASSLSYPPGLGQGNHEQYF; DNA: TGTGCCAGCAGTTTATCGTATCCCCCCGGCCTGGGACAGGGGAACCACGAGCAGTACTTC
J: TRBJ1-1; size: .; D: TRBD1; V: TRBV29-1; CDR3: CSVGHTSQGGNTEAFF; DNA: TGCAGCGTTGGTCATACCTCACAGGGGGGGAACACTGAAGCTTTCTTT
J: TRBJ1-2; size: .; D: .; V: TRBV9; CDR3: CASSVGTAPNAGYTF; DNA: TGTGCCAGCAGCGTAGGGACAGCACCGAACGCTGGCTACACCTTC
J: TRBJ2-1; size: .; D: .; V: TRBV2; CDR3: CASSELNEQFF; DNA: TGTGCCAGCAGCGAATTAAATGAGCAGTTCTTC
J: TRBJ2-7; size: .; D: TRBD2; V: TRBV12-3/TRBV12-4; CDR3: CASSPGGRDEQYF; DNA: TGTGCCAGCAGCCCCGGCGGGAGGGATGAGCAGTACTTC
J: TRBJ2-4; size: .; D: TRBD1; V: TRBV25-1; CDR3: CASLGQLENIQYF; DNA: TGTGCCAGCCTGGGACAGCTAGAAAACATTCAGTACTTC
J: TRBJ2-2; size: .; D: TRBD2; V: TRBV27; CDR3: CASKSGGLAGGSGELFF; DNA: TGTGCCAGCAAATCTGGAGGTCTAGCGGGAGGAAGCGGGGAGCTGTTTTTT
J: TRBJ1-1; size: .; D: .; V: TRBV5-1; CDR3: CASSSGLNTEAFF; DNA: TGCGCCAGCAGCTCAGGCCTGAACACTGAAGCTTTCTTT
J: TRBJ2-2; size: .; D: .; V: TRBV21-1; CDR3: CASSHPTGMNTGELFF; DNA: TGTGCCAGCAGCCACCCGACAGGGATGAACACCGGGGAGCTGTTTTTT
J: TRBJ2-5; size: .; D: .; V: TRBV7-2; CDR3: CASSLTRYQETQYF; DNA: TGTGCCAGCAGCCTCACGAGGTACCAAGAGACCCAGTACTTC
J: TRBJ2-3; size: .; D: .; V: TRBV7-9; CDR3: CASSIDKSTDTQYF; DNA: TGTGCCAGCAGCATCGACAAGAGCACAGATACGCAGTATTTT
J: TRBJ2-1; size: .; D: TRBD2; V: TRBV2; CDR3: CASSPRASGSPNEQFF; DNA: TGTGCCAGCAGCCCCCGAGCGAGCGGGAGCCCCAATGAGCAGTTCTTC
J: TRBJ2-3; size: .; D: TRBD1; V: TRBV5-4; CDR3: CASNPTDRITDTQYF; DNA: TGTGCCAGCAACCCAACGGACAGGATCACAGATACGCAGTATTTT
J: TRBJ2-7; size: .; D: TRBD1; V: TRBV29-1; CDR3: CSVGGTTGGSSYEQYF; DNA: TGCAGCGTTGGGGGGACGACAGGGGGCAGCTCCTACGAGCAGTACTTC
J: TRBJ2-5; size: .; D: TRBD1; V: TRBV28; CDR3: CASNRQGQGSFQETQYF; DNA: TGTGCCAGCAATAGACAAGGACAGGGGAGTTTCCAAGAGACCCAGTACTTC
J: TRBJ1-2; size: .; D: .; V: TRBV28; CDR3: CASSRDTNLNYGYTF; DNA: TGTGCCAGCAGTCGGGACACCAACCTTAACTATGGCTACACCTTC
J: TRBJ1-5; size: once; D: TRBD1; V: TRBV29-1; CDR3: CSVVGQGLEPQHF; DNA: TGCAGCGTTGTAGGACAGGGGTTGGAGCCCCAGCATTTT
J: TRBJ2-7; size: .; D: TRBD2; V: TRBV7-9; CDR3: CASSPRLAGEYEQYF; DNA: TGTGCCAGCAGCCCTAGACTAGCGGGGGAATACGAGCAGTACTTC
J: TRBJ2-7; size: .; D: TRBD2; V: TRBV3-1/TRBV3-2; CDR3: CASSPLGLAGGPGYLKQYF; DNA: TGTGCCAGCAGCCCGCTCGGGCTAGCGGGAGGGCCCGGATACTTGAAGCAGTACTTC
J: TRBJ2-2; size: .; D: TRBD2; V: TRBV3-1/TRBV3-2; CDR3: CASSPTGGFRTGELFF; DNA: TGTGCCAGCAGCCCCACGGGGGGGTTTCGCACCGGGGAGCTGTTTTTT
J: TRBJ1-4; size: .; D: .; V: TRBV28; CDR3: CASSFAGDNEKLFF; DNA: TGTGCCAGCAGTTTTGCGGGGGATAATGAAAAACTGTTTTTT
J: TRBJ2-7; size: .; D: .; V: TRBV7-2; CDR3: CASSSPRDSPTLYEQYF; DNA: TGTGCCAGCAGCTCACCCCGGGACTCCCCCACTCTCTACGAGCAGTACTTC
J: TRBJ1-5; size: .; D: .; V: TRBV19; CDR3: CASRLSASHQPQHF; DNA: TGTGCCAGTAGGCTCAGCGCGAGTCATCAGCCCCAGCATTTT
J: TRBJ1-1; size: .; D: .; V: TRBV5-1; CDR3: CASSLGFRGSGTEAFF; DNA: TGCGCCAGCAGCTTGGGGTTCAGGGGTTCGGGCACTGAAGCTTTCTTT
J: TRBJ1-6; size: .; D: TRBD1; V: TRBV6-5; CDR3: CATVQGVYHNSPLHF; DNA: TGTGCCACCGTACAGGGGGTTTACCATAATTCACCCCTCCACTTT
J: TRBJ1-1; size: .; D: .; V: TRBV27; CDR3: CASWAGGLNTEAFF; DNA: TGTGCCAGCTGGGCGGGGGGGCTGAACACTGAAGCTTTCTTT